The rows below give T cell receptor beta chains drawn from one sample of a study of T cell responses to AZD1222 COVID-19 vaccine. Repertoires were generated with immunoSEQ multiplex PCR, while TCRdb's copy carries only in-frame clones and drops some. This sample has 120,000 or so clones, with around nine tenths found just once. Sequencing was performed on peripheral blood, taken on day 0 of MenACWY control vaccination. The receptors here all came from an adult in good health. Both conserved end residues are part of each CDR3. The D gene is left open where the match is weak. Clone size is shown for a subset of rows, as once, few, many or a class of expanded clone.

V: TRBV5-5; size: .; J: TRBJ2-7; D: TRBD2; CDR3: CASSSGGARSYEQYF; DNA: TGTGCCAGCAGCTCCGGGGGGGCTCGCTCCTACGAGCAGTACTTC
V: TRBV6-5; size: .; J: TRBJ1-1; D: .; CDR3: CASSRLQGRAEAFF; DNA: TGTGCCAGCAGCCGCCTTCAGGGGAGGGCTGAAGCTTTCTTT
V: TRBV9; size: .; J: TRBJ2-7; D: .; CDR3: CASSPRYRPGEEQYF; DNA: TGTGCCAGCAGCCCCCGTTATAGGCCAGGGGAAGAGCAGTACTTC
V: TRBV3-1/TRBV3-2; size: .; J: TRBJ2-2; D: TRBD2; CDR3: CASSQVGLAENTGELFF; DNA: TGTGCCAGCAGCCAAGTAGGACTAGCGGAGAACACCGGGGAGCTGTTTTTT
V: TRBV7-9; size: .; J: TRBJ1-1; D: .; CDR3: CASRQGGSTEAFF; DNA: TGTGCCAGCAGGCAAGGGGGTTCAACTGAAGCTTTCTTT
V: TRBV9; size: .; J: TRBJ2-1; D: TRBD2; CDR3: CASSVFSGEQQFF; DNA: TGTGCCAGCAGCGTTTTTAGCGGGGAACAGCAGTTCTTC
V: TRBV5-4; size: .; J: TRBJ1-6; D: TRBD1; CDR3: CASSLRQGGSPLHF; DNA: TGTGCCAGCAGCCTCCGACAGGGTGGTTCACCCCTCCACTTT
V: TRBV6-5; size: .; J: TRBJ1-5; D: .; CDR3: CASQSGTENQPQHF; DNA: TGTGCCAGCCAATCCGGGACGGAGAATCAGCCCCAGCATTTT
V: TRBV2; size: .; J: TRBJ2-7; D: TRBD1; CDR3: CASSDPGQGKREQYF; DNA: TGTGCCAGCAGCGATCCGGGACAGGGAAAGCGCGAGCAGTACTTC
V: TRBV5-1; size: .; J: TRBJ1-3; D: .; CDR3: CASSLEGSTGNTIYF; DNA: TGCGCCAGCAGCTTGGAGGGTTCGACTGGAAACACCATATATTTT
V: TRBV18; size: .; J: TRBJ2-3; D: TRBD2; CDR3: CASSPTSGSTDTQYF; DNA: TGTGCCAGCTCACCGACTAGCGGGAGCACAGATACGCAGTATTTT
V: TRBV6-5; size: .; J: TRBJ2-7; D: TRBD2; CDR3: CASSRGLAGFEQYF; DNA: TGTGCCAGCAGTAGGGGACTAGCGGGATTTGAGCAGTACTTC
V: TRBV5-4; size: .; J: TRBJ2-3; D: .; CDR3: CASSLFQADTQYF; DNA: TGTGCCAGCAGCTTGTTCCAAGCAGATACGCAGTATTTT
V: TRBV5-4; size: .; J: TRBJ2-6; D: .; CDR3: CASSLAPGAGANVLTF; DNA: TGTGCCAGCAGCTTGGCCCCGGGGGCCGGGGCCAACGTCCTGACTTTC
V: TRBV27; size: .; J: TRBJ2-2; D: TRBD2; CDR3: CASTPRGTSGRFGELFF; DNA: TGTGCCAGCACCCCGAGGGGGACTAGCGGGAGGTTCGGGGAGCTGTTTTTT
V: TRBV6-6; size: .; J: TRBJ2-6; D: .; CDR3: CASSYRTGRGANVLTF; DNA: TGTGCCAGCAGTTACCGTACGGGGCGCGGGGCCAACGTCCTGACTTTC
V: TRBV7-8; size: .; J: TRBJ2-1; D: .; CDR3: CASSQRLGVRNEQFF; DNA: TGTGCCAGCAGCCAACGACTAGGCGTGCGCAATGAGCAGTTCTTC
V: TRBV24-1; size: .; J: TRBJ1-2; D: TRBD1; CDR3: CATSDRGQVDGYTF; DNA: TGTGCCACCAGTGACAGGGGACAGGTCGATGGCTACACCTTC
V: TRBV9; size: .; J: TRBJ1-2; D: .; CDR3: CASSVDSYYGYTF; DNA: TGTGCCAGCAGCGTTGACAGCTACTATGGCTACACCTTC
V: TRBV7-9; size: .; J: TRBJ1-1; D: .; CDR3: CASSSSGAGMNTEAFF; DNA: TGTGCCAGCAGCTCTAGCGGCGCAGGGATGAACACTGAAGCTTTCTTT
V: TRBV6-5; size: .; J: TRBJ2-3; D: .; CDR3: CASRAGGGSDTQYF; DNA: TGTGCCAGCAGGGCCGGTGGGGGTTCTGATACGCAGTATTTT
V: TRBV5-1; size: .; J: TRBJ2-2; D: TRBD2; CDR3: CASSFGLAGGAGELFF; DNA: TGCGCCAGCAGCTTTGGTCTAGCGGGAGGTGCCGGGGAGCTGTTTTTT
V: TRBV7-8; size: .; J: TRBJ2-2; D: .; CDR3: CASSPIERANTGELFF; DNA: TGTGCCAGCAGCCCCATCGAGCGGGCGAACACCGGGGAGCTGTTTTTT
V: TRBV4-2; size: once; J: TRBJ2-2; D: TRBD2; CDR3: CASSQEALAGFITGELFF; DNA: TGTGCCAGCAGCCAAGAGGCACTAGCGGGATTTATCACCGGGGAGCTGTTTTTT
V: TRBV19; size: .; J: TRBJ1-5; D: .; CDR3: CASSAAWGVNQPQHF; DNA: TGTGCCAGTAGTGCGGCTTGGGGGGTCAATCAGCCCCAGCATTTT
V: TRBV11-3; size: once; J: TRBJ2-7; D: TRBD1; CDR3: CASSRKGAREQYF; DNA: TGTGCCAGCAGTCGAAAGGGGGCGCGTGAGCAGTACTTC
V: TRBV5-5; size: .; J: TRBJ2-1; D: .; CDR3: CASSLLTGSSYNEQFF; DNA: TGTGCCAGCAGCTTGCTCACGGGAAGCTCCTACAATGAGCAGTTCTTC
V: TRBV6-5; size: few; J: TRBJ1-1; D: TRBD1; CDR3: CASSSTGEGTEAFF; DNA: TGTGCCAGCAGTTCGACAGGGGAGGGCACTGAAGCTTTCTTT
V: TRBV7-7; size: .; J: TRBJ2-7; D: .; CDR3: CASSLAHSGEQYF; DNA: TGTGCCAGCAGCTTAGCGCATAGCGGTGAGCAGTACTTC
V: TRBV19; size: .; J: TRBJ1-4; D: .; CDR3: CASSILGASKGEKLFF; DNA: TGTGCCAGTAGTATATTGGGGGCCTCCAAAGGTGAAAAACTGTTTTTT
V: TRBV30; size: once; J: TRBJ1-6; D: TRBD1; CDR3: CAWSEGQGGSPLHF; DNA: TGTGCCTGGAGTGAGGGACAGGGTGGTTCACCCCTCCACTTT
V: TRBV11-2; size: .; J: TRBJ1-4; D: TRBD1; CDR3: CASSYRGQGEKLFF; DNA: TGTGCCAGCAGCTACAGGGGGCAAGGGGAAAAACTGTTTTTT
V: TRBV6-5; size: .; J: TRBJ1-1; D: .; CDR3: CASSYLPRTVSTEAFF; DNA: TGTGCCAGCAGTTATCTCCCCCGCACAGTGAGCACTGAAGCTTTCTTT
V: TRBV7-9; size: .; J: TRBJ1-1; D: TRBD1; CDR3: CASSPTGTRRAFF; DNA: TGTGCCAGCAGCCCGACAGGGACTCGGAGGGCTTTCTTT
V: TRBV9; size: few; J: TRBJ1-2; D: .; CDR3: CASSTPGDGYTF; DNA: TGTGCCAGCAGCACCCCCGGGGATGGCTACACCTTC
V: TRBV5-4; size: few; J: TRBJ1-1; D: TRBD1; CDR3: CASSRGVRQGLNTEAFF; DNA: TGTGCCAGCAGCCGGGGGGTAAGACAGGGACTGAACACTGAAGCTTTCTTT
V: TRBV3-1/TRBV3-2; size: few; J: TRBJ2-6; D: TRBD2; CDR3: CASSQGRGAISGANVLTF; DNA: TGTGCCAGCAGCCAAGGGCGGGGGGCGATATCTGGGGCCAACGTCCTGACTTTC
V: TRBV6-5; size: .; J: TRBJ1-1; D: .; CDR3: CASNGQNKAEAFF; DNA: TGTGCCAGCAACGGACAGAACAAAGCTGAAGCTTTCTTT
V: TRBV11-3; size: .; J: TRBJ2-3; D: .; CDR3: CASSLDGTSTDTQYF; DNA: TGTGCCAGCAGCTTAGACGGAACTAGCACAGATACGCAGTATTTT
V: TRBV6-1; size: many; J: TRBJ2-2; D: TRBD1; CDR3: CASSEGTGSSGELFF; DNA: TGTGCCAGCAGTGAAGGGACAGGGTCCTCCGGGGAGCTGTTTTTT
V: TRBV5-6; size: .; J: TRBJ1-2; D: .; CDR3: CASSLYNYGYTF; DNA: TGTGCCAGCAGCTTATATAACTATGGCTACACCTTC
V: TRBV25-1; size: .; J: TRBJ1-1; D: TRBD1; CDR3: CASQKLQGGSGGTEAFF; DNA: TGTGCCAGCCAAAAATTACAGGGGGGAAGCGGCGGCACTGAAGCTTTCTTT
V: TRBV2; size: .; J: TRBJ2-6; D: .; CDR3: CASPAGRGANVLTF; DNA: TGTGCCAGCCCCGCGGGGCGTGGGGCCAACGTCCTGACTTTC
V: TRBV6-2/TRBV6-3; size: .; J: TRBJ2-1; D: TRBD2; CDR3: CASSYDLAGGVYNEQFF; DNA: TGTGCCAGCAGTTACGATCTAGCGGGAGGTGTGTACAATGAGCAGTTCTTC
V: TRBV29-1; size: few; J: TRBJ1-1; D: .; CDR3: CSADPKGTEAFF; DNA: TGCAGCGCGGACCCCAAGGGTACTGAAGCTTTCTTT
V: TRBV7-6; size: .; J: TRBJ2-7; D: TRBD2; CDR3: CASSLEPSGYAYEQYF; DNA: TGTGCCAGCAGCTTAGAGCCTAGCGGGTACGCCTACGAGCAGTACTTC
V: TRBV6-2/TRBV6-3; size: .; J: TRBJ2-1; D: TRBD2; CDR3: CASSVTSGSYNEQFF; DNA: TGTGCCAGCAGTGTTACTAGCGGGAGTTACAATGAGCAGTTCTTC
V: TRBV24-1; size: .; J: TRBJ2-5; D: .; CDR3: CATSARNQETQYF; DNA: TGTGCCACCAGTGCGAGGAATCAGGAGACCCAGTACTTC
V: TRBV6-5; size: .; J: TRBJ2-7; D: .; CDR3: CASSYSGAKPYEQYF; DNA: TGTGCCAGCAGTTACTCAGGGGCTAAACCCTACGAGCAGTACTTC